Listed here are 5 T cell receptor beta chains from one sample, sequenced in a study of CXCR3-negative and CXCR3-positive naive CD8 T cells. Findings of the study overall: TRB CDR3s of CXCR3-positive naive cells were more hydrophobic than those of CXCR3-negative naive cells.

Which antigens these TCRs recognize remains unknown. Libraries were UMI-labeled 5' RACE TRB cDNA. Following a re-call of the 5' RACE reads, TCRdb has one entry per CDR3 protein and lacks DNA. The data show 130,000 to 150,000 distinct CDR3 sequences, and the top ten clones hold around 0.3%. The sequencing input was naive CXCR3+ CD8+ T cells from blood. The subset denotes: CD45RO-CCR7+CD27+CD95- naive CD8+ T cells expressing CXCR3 (TNR3+). The receptors stem from a human donor in good health. Some clones in this sample may be carry-over from other donors' samples.

This chain links TRBV6-1 with TRBJ2-1; TCRdb reports TRBD2, a call that lacks DNA to check it against. The CDR3 runs 16 residues. Germline CDR1 reads MNHNS; CDR2 reads SASEGT. CDR3 protein: CASTVGLAEFYNEQFF.

The chain combines TRBV7-9 with TRBJ2-5. The germline gives CDR1 SEHNR, CDR2 FQNEAQ (reference sequence). This CDR3 spans 12 amino acids. The CDR3 loop reads CASSSHEETQYF.

The chain couples TRBV9 to TRBJ2-1; there is no DNA to check the TCRdb D call of TRBD1. There are 15 residues in the CDR3. CDR1 is SGDLS and CDR2 is YYNGEE in the germline V gene. This CDR3 is CASSVVGAIGNEQFF.

This rearrangement joins TRBV14 to TRBJ1-3. CDR1 and CDR2 from the germline V gene are SGHDN and FVKESK. This CDR3 spans 15 amino acids. CDR3: CASSQYGGSGNTIYF.

The chain combines TRBV15 with TRBJ2-7; there is no DNA to check the TCRdb D call of TRBD2. CDR1 is LNHNV, CDR2 YYDKDF, per germline (reference sequence). This CDR3 spans 18 amino acids. The CDR3 loop is CATSRETAVGGQTYEQYF.